Listed here are 23 T cell receptor beta chains from one sample, sequenced in a study of CD8+ T cells in alopecia areata. Reverse transcribed after extraction, RNA yielded cDNA as the sequencing template. Data came from immunoSEQ multiplex PCR; TCRdb stores just in-frame clones and leaves some out. The sample has 170,000 or so clones; 58% are singletons. Noted treatment: oral pan-JAK inhibitor, 5-10 mg twice daily. The sample consisted of CD8+ T cells sorted from blood, taken at week 24, from a patient treated with tofacitinib. Receptor source: a human donor with alopecia areata.

The chain couples TRBV4-1 to TRBJ2-7, with D perhaps TRBD1 (6 bases). Germline CDR1 reads MGHRA; CDR2 reads YSYEKL. V was clipped by 0 bases and J by 2 bases, with 8 bases between them. The CDR3 extends over 14 amino acids. This CDR3 is CASSQEDRAYEQYF. Here the CDR3 DNA reads TGCGCCAGCAGCCAAGAGGACAGAGCCTACGAGCAGTACTTC.

This clone has more than one count but fewer than ten. The V call is TRBV5-1, the J call TRBJ2-1; TRBD1 matches at 9 bases. The CDR3 contains 14 residues. Germline lookup yields CDR1 SGHRS and CDR2 YFSETQ. The trim removed 7 bases at V and 8 bases at J, leaving 10 bases unmatched. This CDR3 reads CASRKGQGIDEQFF. DNA for the CDR3: TGCGCCAGCCGCAAGGGACAGGGAATCGATGAGCAGTTCTTC.

The chain joins TRBV29-1 to TRBJ2-1; the D is unclear. Trimming stripped 7 bases from V and 6 bases from J, with 13 bases between. CDR1 is SQVTM, CDR2 ANQGSEA, per germline. The CDR3 is 12 residues long. The chain's CDR3 is CSAPGDANEQFF. The CDR3 coding sequence is TGCAGCGCCCCGGGCGATGCCAATGAGCAGTTCTTC.

The chain recombines TRBV6-5 with TRBJ1-1; 9 nucleotides line up with TRBD1. Germline-derived CDR1 and CDR2 are MNHEY and SVGAGI. This CDR3 has 16 residues. V trimming: 0 bases; J trimming: 6 bases; junction bases outside the gene matches: 8. CDR3 DNA sequence: TGTGCCAGCAGTTACTCATATGGGACAGGGAGTGCTGAAGCTTTCTTT. It is translated as CASSYSYGTGSAEAFF.

This clone is medium-sized (0.01 to 0.1%) by share. The chain couples TRBV6-5 to TRBJ2-7; D is tentatively TRBD1 or TRBD2 (5 bases each). Trimming stripped 0 bases from V and 2 bases from J, with 11 bases between. In germline, CDR1 is MNHEY, CDR2 SVGAGI. The CDR3 spans 15 residues. CDR3 in DNA: TGTGCCAGCAGTTACTCCTCCGGGGACCCCTACGAGCAGTACTTC. This codes for CASSYSSGDPYEQYF.

This chain connects TRBV25-1 to TRBJ1-2; D unresolved. The germline V gene has CDR1 MGHDK and CDR2 SYGVNS. The CDR3 loop spans 11 amino acids. Trimming took off 3 bases at V and 6 bases at J, with 5 bases between the two ends. The CDR3 region has the DNA TGTGCCAGCAGTGATGGGGATGGCTACACCTTC. It encodes CASSDGDGYTF.

The chain couples TRBV29-1 to TRBJ2-7, with 11 bases aligning to TRBD2. The CDR3 consists of 13 residues. After removal of 6 bases from V and 2 bases from J, the junction contained 3 bases not matched to a gene. Germline assignment: CDR1 SQVTM and CDR2 ANQGSEA. The CDR3 DNA sequence: TGCAGCGTGACTAGCGGGGAGACCTACGAGCAGTACTTC. It yields the protein CSVTSGETYEQYF.

This clone was observed a few times. The rearrangement links TRBV19 to TRBJ2-7, with D uncertain. Germline values: CDR1 LNHDA, CDR2 SQIVND (reference sequence). CDR3 length equals 14 residues. Trimming left V 3 bases short and J 2 bases short, with 11 bases between. The CDR3 here is CASSIVAMAYEQYF. As DNA, the CDR3 is TGTGCCAGTAGTATTGTAGCTATGGCCTACGAGCAGTACTTC.

CDR3 residues: CASSGDRANGYTF. As DNA, the CDR3 is TGTGCCAGCAGCGGGGACAGGGCGAATGGCTACACCTTC. The V gene is TRBV7-9, the J gene TRBJ1-2, with 9 bases matching TRBD1. The V gene end was trimmed by 5 bases and the J gene end by 6 bases; junction bases not matched to a gene: 4. The germline gives CDR1 SEHNR, CDR2 FQNEAQ (reference sequence). The CDR3 contains 13 residues. The complete variable domain, with remaining parts taken from reference TRBV7-9 and TRBJ1-2, reads DTGVSQNPRHKITKRGQNVTFRCDPISEHNRLYWYRQTLGQGPEFLTYFQNEAQLEKSRLLSDRFSAERPKGSFSTLEIQRTEQGDSAMYLCASSGDRANGYTFGSGTRLTVV.

The chain joins TRBV6-5 to TRBJ1-1; possible D gene TRBD1, 5 bases. The CDR3 sequence is 14 residues long. Germline V gives CDR1 MNHEY, CDR2 SVGAGI. V lost 0 bases and J lost 4, with 9 bases in between. The CDR3: CASSYSLGGTEAFF. The CDR3 region has the DNA TGTGCCAGCAGTTACTCGCTTGGGGGCACTGAAGCTTTCTTT.

V is TRBV10-3 and J is TRBJ2-7; D remains ambiguous. V lost 3 bases and J 1 base, leaving 7 bases between the germline ends. Germline CDR1 is ENHRY and CDR2 is SYGVKD. This CDR3 has 13 residues. The CDR3 DNA follows: TGTGCCATCAGTGAAGGAACTTCCTACGAGCAGTACTTC. As protein: CAISEGTSYEQYF.

The chain joins TRBV7-9 to TRBJ2-7; 10 bases are a match to TRBD1. This CDR3 contains 14 residues. The V gene end was trimmed by 5 bases and the J gene end by 6 bases; junction bases not matched to a gene: 7. Germline loops: CDR1 SEHNR, CDR2 FQNEAQ (reference sequence). The CDR3 DNA reads as TGTGCCAGCAGCGAGGGACAGGGGTTGGGCGAGCAGTACTTC. It encodes CASSEGQGLGEQYF. Together with reference TRBV7-9 and TRBJ2-7, the CDR3 gives the full variable domain: DTGVSQNPRHKITKRGQNVTFRCDPISEHNRLYWYRQTLGQGPEFLTYFQNEAQLEKSRLLSDRFSAERPKGSFSTLEIQRTEQGDSAMYLCASSEGQGLGEQYFGPGTRLTVT.

The chain has TRBV5-6 and TRBJ2-5; D is perhaps TRBD1 (6 bases). CDR3 size: 16 residues. Per the germline V gene, CDR1 is SGHDT and CDR2 is YYEEEE. Deletions cut 1 base from V and 2 bases from J, with 15 bases between. The CDR3 DNA follows: TGTGCCAGCAGCTTGTTTCCCTGGACAGTACAAGAGACCCAGTACTTC. It yields the protein CASSLFPWTVQETQYF.

The rearrangement uses TRBV11-2 and TRBJ2-5, with TRBD2 as a possible D gene (6 bases). The CDR3 is 14 amino acids. Per germline, CDR1 SGHAT and CDR2 FQNNGV. Trimming pared 5 bases from V and 6 bases from J, leaving 16 bases between. The CDR3, as DNA: TGTGCCAGCAGCATAATCCGCGGGACGCAGACCCAGTACTTC. It yields the protein CASSIIRGTQTQYF.

The J gene is TRBJ1-6, the V gene TRBV6-6; the D is unclear. Germline-derived CDR1 and CDR2 are MNHNY and SVGAGI (reference sequence). The CDR3 is 13 residues long. Trimming shortened V by 7 bases and J by 7 bases, and 11 bases separated the two germline ends. The CDR3 nucleotides are TGTGCCAGCATAAAGTCCACAAATTCACCCCTCCACTTT. It specifies CASIKSTNSPLHF.

The gene calls are TRBV7-9 and TRBJ1-2; TRBD1 might be the D (6 bases). This CDR3 contains 13 residues. V was cut by 8 bases and J by 6 bases, with 16 bases left in between. CDR1 is SEHNR and CDR2 is FQNEAQ in the germline V gene (reference sequence). CDR3 sequence (DNA): TGTGCCAGCGAAGGGGGTCCTCCGGATGGCTACACCTTC. Translated, it gives CASEGGPPDGYTF.

The genes are TRBV30 and TRBJ1-4; D gene uncertain. Germline CDR1 and CDR2: GTSNPN and SVGIG (reference sequence). The CDR3 totals 10 residues. With 1 base removed from V and 8 bases from J, the gap between germline ends came to 2 bases. The CDR3 nucleotides are TGTGCCTGGAGTGGGGAAAAACTGTTTTTT. Residues: CAWSGEKLFF.

This clone was counted a few times. This sequence joins TRBV7-2 and TRBJ2-3, with no clear D. The CDR3 length is 13 residues. CDR1 is SGHTA and CDR2 is FQGNSA in the germline V gene. With 4 bases removed from V and 5 bases from J, the gap between germline ends came to 10 bases. The CDR3 sequence is CASSSNLGDTQYF. The CDR3, as DNA: TGTGCCAGCAGCTCCAACCTCGGAGATACGCAGTATTTT.

In nucleotides, the CDR3 is TGTGCCAGCAGCTTAGAGGGGACAACCTACGAGCAGTACTTC. It translates to CASSLEGTTYEQYF. The J gene is TRBJ2-7, the V gene TRBV7-6; possibly TRBD1 for D (6 bases). The germline V gene has CDR1 SGHVS and CDR2 FNYEAQ. V gave up 1 base and J gave up 2 bases, with 9 bases separating them. CDR3 length equals 14 residues.

The rearrangement links TRBV7-8 to TRBJ2-5; 9 bases line up with TRBD2. V lost 1 base, J lost 1 base, and 7 bases stayed unmatched. The CDR3 consists of 17 residues. The germline V gene has CDR1 SGHVS and CDR2 FQNEAQ. CDR3 region: CASSLGPAGGIQETQYF. CDR3 coding DNA: TGTGCCAGCAGCTTAGGTCCCGCGGGGGGGATCCAAGAGACCCAGTACTTC.

This chain joins TRBV27 and TRBJ1-2; 8 nucleotides agree with TRBD1. Per germline, CDR1 MNHEY and CDR2 SMNVEV (reference sequence). J was trimmed by 4 bases and V by 5 bases; bases with no gene match: 12. The CDR3 extends over 16 amino acids. The CDR3 here is CASSGKDREGSYGYTF. For the CDR3, the DNA is TGTGCCAGCAGTGGGAAGGACAGGGAAGGATCCTATGGCTACACCTTC.

The V and J genes are TRBV27 and TRBJ1-1; D is possibly TRBD1 (6 bases). Germline loops: CDR1 MNHEY, CDR2 SMNVEV (reference sequence). Trimming took off 3 bases at V and 6 bases at J, with 17 bases between the two ends. The CDR3 runs to 15 residues. CDR3 coding DNA: TGTGCCAGCAGTTTTACTCTAGGGGGGGCGGCTGAAGCTTTCTTT. Translated: CASSFTLGGAAEAFF.

The rearrangement joins TRBV30 to TRBJ2-1; no firm D call. Trimming removed 0 bases at V and 4 bases at J, with 4 bases between. This CDR3 is 12 amino acids long. The germline CDR1 and CDR2 sequences are GTSNPN and SVGIG (reference sequence). CDR3 sequence (DNA): TGTGCCTGGAGTGTACTTTACAATGAGCAGTTCTTC. This encodes CAWSVLYNEQFF.